What follows are 25 T cell receptor beta chains derived from one specimen sequenced in a study of tumor-infiltrating lymphocytes in oesophageal squamous cell carcinoma. TCRdb ran MiXCR on the PCR reads and lists one entry per CDR3 protein. The sample carries some 25,000 distinct CDR3 sequences, roughly 35% recorded once. The sample comprised esophageal tumor tissue. These receptors all stem from a male donor with esophageal squamous cell carcinoma.

A word on this clonotype: The missing conserved phenylalanine or tryptophan at the end of this CDR3 makes a read error likely. The DNA is omitted, as the CDR3 cannot be located on it reliably, and the CDR3 follows TCRdb's listing. This chain connects TRBV7-6 to TRBJ2-3. CDR1 and CDR2 (germline): SGHVS, FNYEAQ. Termini included, the CDR3 measures 14 amino acids. The CDR3 loop is CASSLVESGYTFGS.

V and J are TRBV7-8 and TRBJ2-7; TRBD1 agrees at 8 bases. The CDR3 is 16 amino acids. V dropped 1 base and J dropped 3; count of bases not matched to a gene: 8. Germline assignment: CDR1 SGHVS and CDR2 FQNEAQ. The CDR3: CASSLGAGQVNYEQYF. The CDR3 region has the DNA TGTGCCAGCAGCTTAGGGGCGGGACAGGTGAACTACGAGCAGTACTTC.

The sample holds many counts of this clonotype. The CDR3 sequence is CASRGDPRDRLSYEQYF. Written as DNA, the CDR3 is TGTGCCAGTCGGGGCGACCCCCGGGACAGGCTCTCCTACGAGCAGTACTTC. The rearrangement uses TRBV6-1 and TRBJ2-7; 8 bases match TRBD1. V shed 9 bases, J shed 0 bases, and the junction held 16 bases outside the gene matches. Germline values: CDR1 MNHNS, CDR2 SASEGT. The CDR3 is 17 residues long.

This clonotype was seen many times. V usage is TRBV24-1 and J usage is TRBJ2-6, with D tentatively TRBD1 (5 bases). The CDR3 loop spans 16 amino acids. Germline assignment: CDR1 KGHDR and CDR2 SFDVKD. V was cut by 0 bases and J by 1 base, with 6 bases left in between. This CDR3 is CATSDLRGSGANVLTF. In DNA form, the CDR3 reads TGTGCCACCAGTGATTTGAGGGGTTCTGGGGCCAACGTCCTGACTTTC.

This clonotype appeared many times. The chain uses TRBV11-1 and TRBJ2-3; D remains ambiguous. The germline gives CDR1 SGHAT, CDR2 FQDESV (reference sequence). The CDR3 totals 12 residues. Trimming stripped 8 bases from V and 1 base from J, with 7 bases between. CDR3 coding DNA: TGTGCCAGCCGCCGCGGCACAGATACGCAGTATTTT. Translation: CASRRGTDTQYF.

This clonotype was recorded many times. Since a much larger clone is just one base distant, this may be a read error. V is TRBV27 and J is TRBJ2-5; 7 positions agree with TRBD1. The CDR3 loop spans 15 amino acids. The V gene end was trimmed by 8 bases and the J gene end by 11 bases; junction bases not matched to a gene: 20. Germline CDR1 MNHEY, CDR2 SMNVEV (reference sequence). Here the CDR3 DNA reads TGTGCCAGCGTCAACAGGGGTCTTACCTTCAATGAGCAGTACTTC. It yields the protein CASVNRGLTFNEQYF.

V gene TRBV7-8 combines with J gene TRBJ2-3, with D perhaps matching TRBD1 (5 bases). The closer fit of TRBJ2-5 to the DNA end suggests the J call may be wrong. This CDR3 contains 13 residues. Germline V CDR1 and CDR2: SGHVS, FQNEAQ. CDR3 amino acids: CASSWAGRETQYF. Here the CDR3 DNA reads TGTGCCAGCAGCTGGGCAGGGCGGGAGACCCAGTACTTC.

At least ten counts were recorded for this clonotype. The genes are TRBV24-1 and TRBJ2-5, with 8 bases identical to TRBD1. The CDR3 sequence is 16 residues long. In germline, CDR1 is KGHDR, CDR2 SFDVKD. V was pared by 4 bases and J by 7 bases, with 13 bases of the junction left unmatched. The CDR3 DNA reads as TGTGCCACCAGTGACCCCCCCCACAGGGGGGCAGGGACCCAGTACTTC. Its translation: CATSDPPHRGAGTQYF.

This clonotype was recorded many times. The chain recombines TRBV27 with TRBJ2-2; D may match TRBD1 or TRBD2 (5 bases each). The V end lost 0 bases, the J end lost 8 bases, and 10 bases lay between the germline ends. The CDR3 covers 14 residues. CDR1 is MNHEY, CDR2 SMNVEV, per germline (reference sequence). DNA of the CDR3: TGTGCCAGCAGTTTATCGAGGGGCGGAGGGGAGCTGTTTTTT. This translates into CASSLSRGGGELFF.

V is TRBV20-1 and J is TRBJ2-3, with D uncertain. The V gene's germline CDR1 is DFQATT and CDR2 SNEGSKA (reference sequence). The V end lost 3 bases, the J end lost 7 bases, and 5 bases lay between the germline ends. CDR3 length equals 10 residues. For the CDR3, the DNA is TGCAGTGCTAGTGCGAATACGCAGTATTTT. Protein: CSASANTQYF.

Only a few counts were recorded for this clonotype. This chain joins TRBV7-2 and TRBJ2-7; 7 bases agree with TRBD2. Judging by the DNA end, TRBJ2-1 fits better; the J call may be wrong. Per the germline V gene, CDR1 is SGHTA and CDR2 is FQGNSA. The CDR3 sequence is 15 residues long. CDR3 nucleotides: TGTGCCAGCAGCTCCTCTCGCGGGAGTTTCGATGAGCAGTTCTTC. It codes for CASSSSRGSFDEQFF.

At least ten counts were recorded for this clonotype. This rearrangement joins TRBV5-5 to TRBJ1-2; unclear D gene. There are 13 residues in the CDR3. Trimming shortened V by 0 bases and J by 2 bases, and 5 bases separated the two germline ends. Germline V gene sequence: CDR1 SGHKS, CDR2 YYEKEE (reference sequence). For the CDR3, the DNA is TGTGCCAGCAGCTTGGCCGGGAACTATGGCTACACCTTC. This encodes CASSLAGNYGYTF.

This clonotype has only a few counts. CDR3 sequence: CASSSSDRGRYNSPLHF. The CDR3, as DNA: TGTGCCAGCAGCTCTTCGGACAGGGGACGGTATAATTCACCCCTCCACTTT. This chain uses TRBV5-6 with TRBJ1-6, with TRBD1 matching over 9 bases. Germline assignment: CDR1 SGHDT and CDR2 YYEEEE. The CDR3 spans 17 residues. V dropped 3 bases and J dropped 4; count of bases not matched to a gene: 8.

The gene calls are TRBV7-9 and TRBJ2-3, with 9 bases identical to TRBD1. There are 15 residues in the CDR3. The J segment lost 7 bases and the V segment lost 2 bases, leaving 7 bases of the junction unmatched. The germline CDR1 and CDR2 sequences are SEHNR and FQNEAQ (reference sequence). CDR3 bases: TGTGCCAGCAGCTTATTCAGGACAGGGGTAAATACGCAGTATTTT. As protein: CASSLFRTGVNTQYF.

V and J are TRBV19 and TRBJ1-5; D unclear. With 4 bases removed from V and 5 bases from J, the gap between germline ends came to 9 bases. The V gene's germline CDR1 is LNHDA and CDR2 SQIVND (reference sequence). This CDR3 spans 13 amino acids. CDR3 sequence: CASSTQDHQPQHF. DNA for the CDR3: TGTGCCAGTAGTACGCAGGATCATCAGCCCCAGCATTTT.

This clonotype was recorded a few times. A read error may produce the germline difference seen at one junction end. This chain uses TRBV6-1 with TRBJ1-5; D gene ambiguous. This CDR3 contains 14 residues. The germline V gene encodes CDR1 MNHNS and CDR2 SASEGT. CDR3 nucleotide sequence: TGTGCCAGCAGAGAAGGACTTAGCAATCAGCCCCAGCATTTT. This codes for CASREGLSNQPQHF.

The V and J genes are TRBV14 and TRBJ1-2; tentatively, D is TRBD1 (6 bases). The CDR3 extends over 13 amino acids. V was clipped by 2 bases and J by 5 bases, with 9 bases between them. CDR1 is SGHDN, CDR2 FVKESK, per germline. In nucleotides, the CDR3 is TGTGCCAGCAGCCAAAGGGGGGCATATGGCTACACCTTC. This encodes CASSQRGAYGYTF.

The chain joins TRBV6-1 to TRBJ2-1; D is possibly TRBD1 (7 bases). The closer fit of TRBJ2-7 to the DNA end suggests the J call may be wrong. CDR1 and CDR2 (germline): MNHNS, SASEGT. CDR3 length: 13 residues. The CDR3 DNA follows: TGTGCCAGCAGTCAGCCGACAGGGAGGGAGCAGTACTTC. Residues: CASSQPTGREQYF.

A remark on this clonotype: This likely comes from a read error, as the CDR3 has no conserved phenylalanine or tryptophan at its end. The DNA is omitted, as the CDR3 cannot be located on it reliably, and the CDR3 follows TCRdb's listing. The chain has TRBV24-1 and TRBJ2-6; TRBD1, the table's D call, lacks a check against the DNA. CDR1 is KGHDR and CDR2 is SFDVKD in the germline V gene. The CDR3 adds up to 15 amino acids, both ends counted. This CDR3 reads CATSVDSNNEQFFGP.

Points on this clonotype: A single base separates this from a much larger clone, so it may be a read error. J is TRBJ2-3 and V is TRBV28, with D maybe TRBD2 (5 bases). Trimming left V 3 bases short and J 14 bases short, with 18 bases between. Germline V CDR1 and CDR2: MDHEN, SYDVKM. CDR3 length: 13 residues. The DNA for the CDR3 is TGTGCCAGCAGTTTGTATAACACCGGGGAGCTGTATTTT. Its protein is CASSLYNTGELYF. The variable domain in full, with the rest retrieved from reference TRBV28 and TRBJ2-3, is DVKVTQSSRYLVKRTGEKVFLECVQDMDHENMFWYRQDPGLGLRLIYFSYDVKMKEKGDIPEGYSVSREKKERFSLILESASTNQTSMYLCASSLYNTGELYFGPGTRLTVL.

This clonotype has just a few counts. Here the CDR3 omits its conserved ending phenylalanine or tryptophan, so a read error is the likely source. The limits of the CDR3 on the DNA are not certain, so only TCRdb's listed CDR3 is given. The chain couples TRBV7-2 to TRBJ2-5. Germline CDR1 SGHTA, CDR2 FQGNSA. Both ends counted, the CDR3 spans 16 residues. This chain's CDR3 is CASSLALATYEQYFGN.

Note on this clonotype: Mismatch with germline at one junction end may stem from a read error. The chain is built from TRBV18 and TRBJ1-6, with 10 bases fitting TRBD1. The germline CDR1 and CDR2 sequences are KGHSH and LQKENI. This CDR3 has 15 amino acids. The CDR3 reads CASSLTGGEHSPLHF. DNA for the CDR3: TGTGCCAGCTCGCTGACAGGGGGCGAGCATTCACCCCTCCACTTC.

This sequence joins TRBV7-8 and TRBJ2-1, with D perhaps TRBD1 or TRBD2 (7 bases each). The CDR3 loop spans 16 amino acids. CDR1 is SGHVS, CDR2 FQNEAQ, per germline. V was shortened by 5 bases and J by 8 bases, with 22 bases between the two germline ends. This CDR3 is CASSPSGGAGDYEQFF. The CDR3 DNA reads TGTGCCAGCAGCCCCTCAGGGGGGGCCGGAGACTATGAGCAGTTCTTC.

This clonotype was found many times. The rearrangement uses TRBV5-1 and TRBJ2-7, with 10 bases lining up with TRBD1. The CDR3 loop spans 15 amino acids. The J segment lost 6 bases and the V segment lost 1 base, leaving 7 bases of the junction unmatched. Germline V lookup: CDR1 SGHRS, CDR2 YFSETQ. The CDR3 protein is CASSLTAGQGVEQYF. The DNA for the CDR3 is TGCGCCAGCAGCTTGACGGCAGGACAGGGGGTCGAGCAGTACTTC.

This clonotype ranks as medium-sized. At one of its ends the junction is not consistent with the germline gene, which may arise from a read error. The chain carries TRBV7-8 and TRBJ2-7; D ambiguous. This CDR3 is built from 16 residues. In germline, CDR1 is SGHVS, CDR2 FQNEAQ. This CDR3 reads CASSLHPRRNNSPLHF. DNA of the CDR3: TGTGCCAGCAGCTTACACCCGAGACGGAATAATTCACCCCTCCACTTC. The variable domain in full, completed from reference TRBV7-8 and TRBJ2-7, reads GAGVSQSPRYKVAKRGQDVALRCDPISGHVSLFWYQQALGQGPEFLTYFQNEAQLDKSGLPSDRFFAERPEGSVSTLKIQRTQQEDSAVYLCASSLHPRRNNSPLHFGPGTRLTVT.